These 25 T cell receptor beta chains share one sample of origin, sequenced in a study of OX40 agonist ivuxolimab in advanced cancers. The data were produced by immunoSEQ multiplex PCR, yet TCRdb's version contains in-frame clones alone and is incomplete. The sample carries 60,000 to 85,000 clones, roughly 90% recorded once. Sequenced here: CD4+ or CD8+ T cells sorted from blood, sampled in a trial of the OX40 agonist ivuxolimab. Every receptor here comes from an adult with an advanced solid tumor such as melanoma, head and neck, liver or kidney cancer.

The gene calls are TRBV7-9 and TRBJ2-7, with 8 bases lining up with TRBD2. CDR1 and CDR2 (germline): SEHNR, FQNEAQ (reference sequence). CDR3 length equals 15 residues. The J segment lost 6 bases and the V segment lost 1 base, leaving 8 bases of the junction unmatched. The CDR3 is CASSLEGTRIGEQYF. CDR3 in DNA: TGTGCCAGCAGCTTAGAAGGGACTAGGATCGGCGAGCAGTACTTC.

The chain carries TRBV19 and TRBJ2-7, with 8 bases that match TRBD2. Germline CDR1 and CDR2: LNHDA and SQIVND (reference sequence). V was clipped by 8 bases and J by 3 bases; unmatched bases: 15. This CDR3 region has 16 residues. The CDR3 here is CASAPTRGGKNYEQYF. The CDR3 nucleotides read TGTGCCAGTGCTCCCACCCGGGGGGGGAAGAACTACGAGCAGTACTTC.

This chain joins TRBV6-5 and TRBJ2-1; 7 bases are a match to TRBD2. The CDR3 has 15 amino acids. CDR1 and CDR2 from the germline V gene are MNHEY and SVGAGI. V lost 7 bases, J lost 3 bases, and 9 bases stayed unmatched. CDR3 DNA: TGTGCCAGCAAGGGGTTGAGCGGGATCTACAATGAGCAGTTCTTC. It codes for CASKGLSGIYNEQFF.

This clone was found once. The gene calls are TRBV10-3 and TRBJ2-7; 8 nucleotides line up with TRBD1. CDR1 is ENHRY and CDR2 is SYGVKD in the germline V gene. Germline trimming cut 6 bases from V and 5 bases from J; bases unmatched to any gene: 9. This CDR3 is 14 amino acids long. The CDR3 protein is CAIRGQGGLNEQYF. For the CDR3, the DNA is TGTGCCATCAGAGGACAGGGCGGCTTAAACGAGCAGTACTTC.

The V call is TRBV19, the J call TRBJ1-4, with a weak D call TRBD1 (6 bases). The length of the CDR3 is 15 residues. Trimming shortened V by 5 bases and J by 6 bases, and 16 bases separated the two germline ends. CDR1 and CDR2 (germline): LNHDA, SQIVND (reference sequence). CDR3 DNA sequence: TGTGCCAGTAGTTCCACAGGGCACAGTTATGAAAAACTGTTTTTT. It is translated as CASSSTGHSYEKLFF.

J is TRBJ2-3 and V is TRBV18; D remains unclear. Germline CDR1 and CDR2: KGHSH and LQKENI. Trimming pared 0 bases from V and 4 bases from J, leaving 8 bases between. The CDR3 is made up of 14 amino acids. The CDR3 sequence: CASSPPSPADTQYF. DNA of the CDR3: TGTGCCAGCTCACCACCCTCGCCAGCAGATACGCAGTATTTT. Full variable domain (rest looked up from reference TRBV18 and TRBJ2-3): NAGVMQNPRHLVRRRGQEARLRCSPMKGHSHVYWYRQLPEEGLKFMVYLQKENIIDESGMPKERFSAEFPKEGPSILRIQQVVRGDSAAYFCASSPPSPADTQYFGPGTRLTVL.

The rearrangement links TRBV28 to TRBJ2-1; either TRBD1 or TRBD2 may supply D (5 bases each). Trimming shortened V by 6 bases and J by 3 bases, and 18 bases separated the two germline ends. Germline V gene data show CDR1 as MDHEN and CDR2 as SYDVKM. This CDR3 spans 16 amino acids. This CDR3 is CASSARGTIHYNEQFF. The CDR3 DNA sequence: TGTGCCAGCAGCGCACGTGGGACCATTCACTACAATGAGCAGTTCTTC.

The chain links TRBV15 to TRBJ1-4; unclear D gene. CDR3 length: 14 residues. Trimming cost V 5 bases and J 0 bases, with 7 bases left between them. The germline V gene encodes CDR1 LNHNV and CDR2 YYDKDF (reference sequence). The CDR3 here is CATSATTTNEKLFF. The CDR3 bases are TGTGCCACCAGCGCCACCACAACTAATGAAAAACTGTTTTTT.

This sequence joins TRBV27 and TRBJ2-3; D perhaps matches TRBD2 (5 bases). Germline CDR1 MNHEY, CDR2 SMNVEV (reference sequence). V dropped 10 bases and J dropped 2 bases, with 10 bases sitting between them. The CDR3 spans 12 residues. The chain's CDR3 is CATRGITDTQYF. The CDR3 DNA reads as TGTGCCACCCGGGGTATCACAGATACGCAGTATTTT.

This chain joins TRBV6-1 and TRBJ2-3; TRBD1 matches at 7 bases. There are 14 residues in the CDR3. With 3 bases clipped from V and 4 bases from J, the junction kept 4 bases outside the gene matches. Germline CDR1 is MNHNS and CDR2 is SASEGT. The DNA for the CDR3 is TGTGCCAGCAGTGATTTTCAGGGGGCAGATACGCAGTATTTT. It is translated as CASSDFQGADTQYF.

This clone has a handful of counts. V gene TRBV10-1 combines with J gene TRBJ1-5; 8 bases map to TRBD1. CDR1 is WNHNN, CDR2 SYGVQD, per germline (reference sequence). V shed 7 bases and J 1 base; nucleotides not matched to a gene: 6. CDR3 length: 15 residues. The CDR3 protein is CASTPRQGSNQPQHF. CDR3 nucleotide sequence: TGCGCCAGCACTCCGAGACAGGGGAGCAATCAGCCCCAGCATTTT.

The genes are TRBV27 and TRBJ2-3; D may be TRBD1 (5 bases). Germline V gene data show CDR1 as MNHEY and CDR2 as SMNVEV (reference sequence). Trimming took 5 bases from V and 1 from J, leaving 7 bases between them. CDR3 length: 13 amino acids. CDR3 loop: CASSKQGTDTQYF. The CDR3 DNA follows: TGTGCCAGCAGTAAACAGGGCACAGATACGCAGTATTTT.

CDR3 nucleotides: TGTGCCAGCAATCAGGACGGTCAGCCCCAGCATTTT. Residues: CASNQDGQPQHF. The gene calls are TRBV7-9 and TRBJ1-5; no definite D call. The ends were cut back, 7 bases at V and 6 bases at J, with 10 bases in the middle. The CDR3 length is 12 residues. CDR1 is SEHNR, CDR2 FQNEAQ, per germline (reference sequence).

The V and J genes are TRBV16 and TRBJ1-4; perhaps TRBD1 as D (5 bases). From germline, CDR1 is KGHSY and CDR2 FQNENV. This CDR3 contains 15 residues. Trimming removed 4 bases from V and 7 bases from J, with 16 bases in between. The CDR3 region is CASSRSLAGSEKLFF. The CDR3 DNA sequence: TGTGCCAGCAGCCGCTCCCTCGCAGGGAGTGAAAAACTGTTTTTT.

The chain joins TRBV10-3 to TRBJ2-3; D is uncertain. The V and J ends lost 3 bases and 0 bases respectively, with 4 bases between them. The germline V gene encodes CDR1 ENHRY and CDR2 SYGVKD. The CDR3 sequence is 13 residues long. This chain's CDR3 is CAISDPSTDTQYF. The DNA for the CDR3 is TGTGCCATCAGTGATCCCAGCACAGATACGCAGTATTTT.

V is TRBV6-5 and J is TRBJ1-5, with TRBD1 identical over 7 bases. The germline CDR1 and CDR2 sequences are MNHEY and SVGAGI. CDR3 size: 14 residues. V lost 7 bases and J lost 6; bases outside the gene matches: 9. The CDR3 reads CASKGDRNSQPQHF. The CDR3 region has the DNA TGTGCCAGCAAGGGGGACAGAAACAGTCAGCCCCAGCATTTT.

This chain links TRBV7-6 with TRBJ2-7; maybe TRBD2 (6 bases). From germline, CDR1 is SGHVS and CDR2 FNYEAQ. Trimming removed 2 bases from V and 2 bases from J, with 16 bases in between. The CDR3 covers 16 residues. The CDR3 loop is CASSLNQPGVTYEQYF. The DNA for the CDR3 is TGTGCCAGCAGCTTAAATCAGCCGGGGGTCACCTACGAGCAGTACTTC.

CDR3: CASSQIGRGKAGNTIYF. CDR3 DNA sequence: TGTGCCAGCAGCCAAATCGGCAGGGGGAAGGCTGGAAACACCATATATTTT. This chain connects TRBV7-2 to TRBJ1-3; TRBD1 agrees at 7 bases. This CDR3 is built from 17 residues. V gave up 5 bases and J gave up 2 bases; unmatched junction bases: 12. CDR1 and CDR2 from the germline V gene are SGHTA and FQGNSA.

V is TRBV4-1 and J is TRBJ2-1, with D unresolved. Germline V gene data show CDR1 as MGHRA and CDR2 as YSYEKL. Trimming removed 0 bases from V and 9 bases from J, with 6 bases in between. The CDR3 has 12 amino acids. Here the CDR3 DNA reads TGCGCCAGCAGCCAAGATGGCGGTGAGCAGTTCTTC. Its protein product is CASSQDGGEQFF.

The V gene is TRBV29-1, the J gene TRBJ2-1, with TRBD2 identical over 9 bases. The CDR3 is 16 amino acids. From germline, CDR1 is SQVTM and CDR2 ANQGSEA. V lost 4 bases, J lost 8 bases, and 15 bases stayed unmatched. CDR3 nucleotide sequence: TGCAGCGTTGGAGCCAGACTAGCGGAGAGGGGCGATGAGCAGTTCTTC. This codes for CSVGARLAERGDEQFF.

V gene TRBV5-1 combines with J gene TRBJ2-7; D possibly uses TRBD1 or TRBD2 (5 bases each). V was trimmed by 6 bases and J by 1 base, leaving 29 bases between them. Looked up from germline, CDR1 is SGHRS and CDR2 is YFSETQ. The CDR3 loop spans 19 amino acids. The CDR3 loop reads CASTTNLKTGPGESYEQYF. CDR3 nucleotide sequence: TGCGCCAGCACTACTAACCTAAAAACAGGTCCCGGGGAGTCCTACGAGCAGTACTTC.

This clone has just a few counts. The chain links TRBV7-9 to TRBJ1-1; D perhaps matches TRBD1 (6 bases). Trimming left V 0 bases short and J 5 bases short, with 13 bases between. CDR3 length: 15 residues. CDR1 is SEHNR, CDR2 FQNEAQ, per germline (reference sequence). The CDR3 region has the DNA TGTGCCAGCAGCTTAGCGTTGGGGGGCCAAACTGAAGCTTTCTTT. Translated, it gives CASSLALGGQTEAFF.

The chain carries TRBV11-3 and TRBJ1-2; weak D call: TRBD1 (5 bases). Germline values: CDR1 SGHNT, CDR2 YENEEA. The CDR3 spans 16 residues. V was clipped by 0 bases and J by 3 bases, with 14 bases between them. CDR3 region: CASSLDLVQGDYGYTF. DNA for the CDR3: TGTGCCAGCAGCTTAGATCTTGTCCAGGGCGACTATGGCTACACCTTC.

The V gene is TRBV28, the J gene TRBJ2-7; no clear D. The CDR3 covers 12 residues. The germline V and J ends were trimmed by 6 bases and 4 bases, with 10 bases remaining between them. Germline-derived CDR1 and CDR2 are MDHEN and SYDVKM. The CDR3, as DNA: TGTGCCAGCAGCCTTGCGTTATACGAGCAGTACTTC. As protein: CASSLALYEQYF. The complete variable domain, with remaining parts taken from reference TRBV28 and TRBJ2-7, reads DVKVTQSSRYLVKRTGEKVFLECVQDMDHENMFWYRQDPGLGLRLIYFSYDVKMKEKGDIPEGYSVSREKKERFSLILESASTNQTSMYLCASSLALYEQYFGPGTRLTVT.

V gene TRBV5-1 combines with J gene TRBJ2-5, with 11 positions matching TRBD2. The CDR3 consists of 18 residues. Germline trimming cut 0 bases from V and 3 bases from J; bases unmatched to any gene: 10. The V gene's germline CDR1 is SGHRS and CDR2 YFSETQ. CDR3 in amino acids: CASSLVWASGRREETQYF. CDR3 nucleotide sequence: TGCGCCAGCAGCTTGGTTTGGGCTAGCGGGAGGCGGGAAGAGACCCAGTACTTC.